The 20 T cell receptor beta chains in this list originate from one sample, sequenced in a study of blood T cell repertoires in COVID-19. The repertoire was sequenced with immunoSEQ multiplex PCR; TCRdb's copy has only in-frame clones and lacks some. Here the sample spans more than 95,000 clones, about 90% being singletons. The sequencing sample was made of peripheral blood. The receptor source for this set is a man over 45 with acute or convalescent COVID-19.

CDR3 DNA sequence: TGTGCCAGCAGCGTAGGCGCGAGCGGAGGGTACCAAGAGACCCAGTACTTC. Translation gives CASSVGASGGYQETQYF. The chain links TRBV9 to TRBJ2-5; a possible D gene is TRBD2 (6 bases). This CDR3 region has 17 residues. Germline loops: CDR1 SGDLS, CDR2 YYNGEE. V shed 0 bases and J shed 0 bases, with 15 bases lying between them.

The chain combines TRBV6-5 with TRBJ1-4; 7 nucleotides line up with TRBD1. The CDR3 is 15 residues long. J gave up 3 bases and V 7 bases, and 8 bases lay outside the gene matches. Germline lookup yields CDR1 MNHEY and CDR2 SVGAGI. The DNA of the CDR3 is TGTGCCAGCAAAAAGGGGACAGCAGCTAATGAAAAACTGTTTTTT. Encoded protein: CASKKGTAANEKLFF.

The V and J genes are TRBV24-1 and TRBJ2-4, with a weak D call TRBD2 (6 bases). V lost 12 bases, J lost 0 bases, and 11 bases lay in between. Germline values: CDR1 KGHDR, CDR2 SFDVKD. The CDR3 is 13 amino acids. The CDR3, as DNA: TGTGCCTCCTTGGGGGGAGCCAAAAACATTCAGTACTTC. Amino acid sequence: CASLGGAKNIQYF.

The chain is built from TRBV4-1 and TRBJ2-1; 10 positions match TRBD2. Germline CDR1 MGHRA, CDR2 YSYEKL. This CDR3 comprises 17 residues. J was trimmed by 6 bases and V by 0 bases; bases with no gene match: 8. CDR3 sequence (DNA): TGCGCCAGCAGCCAAGATCGGGCTAGCGGGAGTTTCAATGAGCAGTTCTTC. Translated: CASSQDRASGSFNEQFF.

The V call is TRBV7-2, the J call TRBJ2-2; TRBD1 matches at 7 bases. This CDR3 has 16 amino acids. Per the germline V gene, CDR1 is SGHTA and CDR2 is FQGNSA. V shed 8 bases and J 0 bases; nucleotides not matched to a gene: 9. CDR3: CASHRIGTANTGELFF. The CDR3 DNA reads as TGTGCCAGCCACCGGATCGGGACAGCGAACACCGGGGAGCTGTTTTTT.

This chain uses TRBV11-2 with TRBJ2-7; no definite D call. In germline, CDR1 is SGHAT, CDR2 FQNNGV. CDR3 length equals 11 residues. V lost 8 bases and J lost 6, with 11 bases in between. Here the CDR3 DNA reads TGTGCCAGCTGCGCCTCTTTCGAGCAGTACTTC. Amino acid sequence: CASCASFEQYF.

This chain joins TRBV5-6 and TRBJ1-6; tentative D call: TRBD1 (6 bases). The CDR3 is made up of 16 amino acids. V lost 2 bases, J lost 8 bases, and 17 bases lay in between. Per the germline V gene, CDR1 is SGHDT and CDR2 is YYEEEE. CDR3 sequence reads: CASSLGQLLRDSPLHF. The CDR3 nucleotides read TGTGCCAGCAGCTTAGGACAGCTACTAAGGGATTCACCCCTCCACTTT.

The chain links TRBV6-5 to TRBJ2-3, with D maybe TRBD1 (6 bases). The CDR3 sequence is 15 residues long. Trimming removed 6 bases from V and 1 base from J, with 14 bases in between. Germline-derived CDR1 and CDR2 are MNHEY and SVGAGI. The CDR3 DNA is TGTGCCAGCAGCACTCCAGGGGTGGGCACAGATACGCAGTATTTT. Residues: CASSTPGVGTDTQYF.

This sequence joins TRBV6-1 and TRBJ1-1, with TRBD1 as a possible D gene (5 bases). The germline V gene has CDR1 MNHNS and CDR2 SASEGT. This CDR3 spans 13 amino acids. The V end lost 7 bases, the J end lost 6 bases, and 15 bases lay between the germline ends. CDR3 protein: CASTNRGDPEAFF. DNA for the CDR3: TGTGCCAGCACCAACCGGGGGGACCCTGAAGCTTTCTTT.

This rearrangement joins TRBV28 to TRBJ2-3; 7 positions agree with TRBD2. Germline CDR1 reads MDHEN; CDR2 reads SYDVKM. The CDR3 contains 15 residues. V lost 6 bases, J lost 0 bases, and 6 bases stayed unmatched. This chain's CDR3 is CASSEAGLSTDTQYF. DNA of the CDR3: TGTGCCAGCAGCGAAGCGGGACTAAGCACAGATACGCAGTATTTT.

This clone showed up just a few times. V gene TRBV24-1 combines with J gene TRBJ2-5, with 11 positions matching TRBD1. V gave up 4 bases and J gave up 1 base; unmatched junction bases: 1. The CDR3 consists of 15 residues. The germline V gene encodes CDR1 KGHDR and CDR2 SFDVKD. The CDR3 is CATSEGTGGQETQYF. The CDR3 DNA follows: TGTGCCACCAGTGAGGGGACAGGGGGCCAAGAGACCCAGTACTTC.

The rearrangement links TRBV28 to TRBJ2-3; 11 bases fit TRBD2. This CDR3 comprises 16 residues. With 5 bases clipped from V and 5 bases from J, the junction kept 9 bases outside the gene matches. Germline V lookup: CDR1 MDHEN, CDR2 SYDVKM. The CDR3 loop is CASSGRLAGSIDTQYF. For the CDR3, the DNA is TGTGCCAGCAGTGGGAGACTAGCGGGATCAATAGATACGCAGTATTTT.

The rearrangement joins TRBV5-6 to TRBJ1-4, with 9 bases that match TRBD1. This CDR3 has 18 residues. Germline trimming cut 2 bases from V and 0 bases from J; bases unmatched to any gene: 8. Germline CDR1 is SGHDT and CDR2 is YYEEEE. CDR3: CASSFVTGGSATNEKLFF. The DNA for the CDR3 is TGTGCCAGCAGCTTTGTAACAGGGGGCTCGGCAACTAATGAAAAACTGTTTTTT.

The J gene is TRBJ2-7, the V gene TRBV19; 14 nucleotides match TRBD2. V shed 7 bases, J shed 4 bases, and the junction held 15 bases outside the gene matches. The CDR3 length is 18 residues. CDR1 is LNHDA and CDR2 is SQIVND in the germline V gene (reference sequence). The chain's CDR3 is CASKLFWGLAGEIYEQYF. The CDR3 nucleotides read TGTGCCAGTAAGTTGTTTTGGGGACTAGCGGGAGAAATTTACGAGCAGTACTTC.

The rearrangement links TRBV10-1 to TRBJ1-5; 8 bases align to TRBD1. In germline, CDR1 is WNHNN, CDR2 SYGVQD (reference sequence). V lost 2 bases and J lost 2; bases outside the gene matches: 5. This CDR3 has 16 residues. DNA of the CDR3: TGCGCCAGCAGTGAGGGGGCAGGGGGCGGCAATCAGCCCCAGCATTTT. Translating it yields CASSEGAGGGNQPQHF.

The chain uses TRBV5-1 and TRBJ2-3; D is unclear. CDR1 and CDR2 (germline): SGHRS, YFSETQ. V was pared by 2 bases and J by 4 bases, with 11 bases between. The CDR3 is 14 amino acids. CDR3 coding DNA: TGCGCCAGCAGCTTAGCAGCGTCGGCAGATACGCAGTATTTT. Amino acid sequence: CASSLAASADTQYF.

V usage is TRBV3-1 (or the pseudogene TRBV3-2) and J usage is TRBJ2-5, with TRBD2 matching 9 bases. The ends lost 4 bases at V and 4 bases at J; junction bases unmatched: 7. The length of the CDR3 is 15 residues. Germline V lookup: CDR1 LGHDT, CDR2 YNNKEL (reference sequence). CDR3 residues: CASSRTQTSGETQYF. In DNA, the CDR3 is TGTGCCAGCAGCCGGACTCAGACTAGCGGAGAGACCCAGTACTTC.

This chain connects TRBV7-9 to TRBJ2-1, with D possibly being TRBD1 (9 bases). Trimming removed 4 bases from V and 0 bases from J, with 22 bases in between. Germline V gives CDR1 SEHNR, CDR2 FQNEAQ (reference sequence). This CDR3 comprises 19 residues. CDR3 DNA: TGTGCCAGCAGCTCGGACAGGGGCGGAAGCGGGAGCTCCTACAATGAGCAGTTCTTC. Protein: CASSSDRGGSGSSYNEQFF.

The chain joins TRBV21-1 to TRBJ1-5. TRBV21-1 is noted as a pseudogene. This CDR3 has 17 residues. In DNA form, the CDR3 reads TGTGCCAGCAGCCAAGAGAATCGGGAAAAGCGCAATCAGCCCCAGCATTTT. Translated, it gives CASSQENREKRNQPQHF.

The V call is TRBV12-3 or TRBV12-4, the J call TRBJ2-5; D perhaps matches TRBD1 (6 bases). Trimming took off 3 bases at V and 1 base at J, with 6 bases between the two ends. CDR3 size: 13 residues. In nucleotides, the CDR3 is TGTGCCAGCAGTTTGGACAGCCAAGAGACCCAGTACTTC. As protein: CASSLDSQETQYF.